This TCR beta chain was identified during a study of tumor and adjacent non-tumor tissue in lung cancer. At the level of the study: Stage I to III disease affected approximately 11 men and 5 women aged roughly 30 to 76.

Study-level points and caveats: Significantly higher TCR diversity was found in tumor than normal lung. Patients with more diverse tumor TCRs had worse survival.

No cell sorting was done before RNA was extracted from the tissue. More than 3 cm separated this lung sample from the edge of the tumor. Between August and November 2014, newly diagnosed, chemotherapy-naive lung cancer patients underwent thoracic surgery in China. Three rounds of nested PCR, following a modified ARM-PCR protocol, produced the TCRbeta library. TCRdb called the multiplex PCR reads again in MiXCR, with one record for every CDR3 protein. The table records around 39,000 distinct CDR3 sequences, 60% of them present only once. This clonotype appeared once. Antigen: not known. The CDR3 length is 11 residues. V was clipped by 6 bases and J by 14 bases, with 14 bases between them.

This rearrangement joins TRBV12-3 or TRBV12-4 to TRBJ2-1, with D perhaps matching TRBD2 (6 bases). The sequenced sample consisted of distant non-tumor lung tissue. The sequence was collected from a man in his fifties with non-small cell lung cancer. Here the CDR3 DNA reads TGTGCCAGCAGAGATACGTGGGAGGAGTTCTTC. Translation: CASRDTWEEFF.